A single sample is the source of the 30 T cell receptor beta chains below, sequenced in a study of blood T cell repertoires in COVID-19 (dated by TCRdb to 2018 to 2021). Library generation was performed with the immunoSEQ multiplex PCR assay. In its TCRdb copy, this immuneACCESS table keeps in-frame sequences only and misses some clones. Where compared with another copy, unresolved V genes explain less than half of these, and the others have no known cause. The sample contains 110,000 to 150,000 clones, under 85% of them found a single time. The top ten clones comprise approximately 6.1% of the sample. The specimen was peripheral blood. The source of these receptors is a human donor in a cohort sampled during active COVID-19.

The V call is TRBV19, the J call TRBJ1-2; a possible D gene is TRBD1 (5 bases). The V end was cut by 3 bases, the J end by 7 bases, with 15 bases between. In germline, CDR1 is LNHDA, CDR2 SQIVND (reference sequence). This CDR3 has 14 residues. The CDR3 DNA sequence: TGTGCCAGTAGTATCGCCGGGGGTGGGGTTGGCTACACCTTC. As protein: CASSIAGGGVGYTF.

This clone showed up just a few times. In nucleotides, the CDR3 is TGTGCCAGCAGCGTAGGAATTCTGCCCGGAGGCTATGGCTACACCTTC. This gives the protein CASSVGILPGGYGYTF. The J gene is TRBJ1-2, the V gene TRBV9; D not resolved. Trimming stripped 0 bases from V and 4 bases from J, with 16 bases between. The CDR3 sequence is 16 residues long. Germline values: CDR1 SGDLS, CDR2 YYNGEE. Using reference TRBV9 and TRBJ1-2 for the parts outside the CDR3, the full variable domain is DSGVTQTPKHLITATGQRVTLRCSPRSGDLSVYWYQQSLDQGLQFLIQYYNGEERAKGNILERFSAQQFPDLHSELNLSSLELGDSALYFCASSVGILPGGYGYTFGSGTRLTVV.

The chain combines TRBV27 with TRBJ2-5, with 9 bases aligning to TRBD1. The J segment lost 14 bases and the V segment lost 7 bases, leaving 17 bases of the junction unmatched. This CDR3 has 14 amino acids. Germline loops: CDR1 MNHEY, CDR2 SMNVEV (reference sequence). CDR3: CASNEPGQGRVLYF. CDR3 nucleotides: TGTGCCAGCAACGAGCCGGGACAGGGAAGAGTCTTATACTTC.

As DNA, the CDR3 is TGTGCCAGCAATGCCGGGGTGAGCACAGATACGCAGTATTTT. This translates into CASNAGVSTDTQYF. This chain joins TRBV9 and TRBJ2-3; a possible D gene is TRBD2 (5 bases). Germline CDR1 reads SGDLS; CDR2 reads YYNGEE. There are 14 residues in the CDR3. Trimming pared 6 bases from V and 0 bases from J, leaving 11 bases between.

The V call is TRBV5-1, the J call TRBJ2-5, with TRBD2 matching 8 bases. Trimming removed 1 base from V and 1 base from J; junction bases left unmatched: 3. Germline V CDR1 and CDR2: SGHRS, YFSETQ. The CDR3 has 15 residues. The CDR3 sequence is CASSLPGGAQETQYF. CDR3 DNA sequence: TGCGCCAGCAGCTTGCCCGGGGGGGCCCAAGAGACCCAGTACTTC.

This chain links TRBV7-6 with TRBJ1-5; TRBD1 matches at 9 bases. The germline V gene has CDR1 SGHVS and CDR2 FNYEAQ. Germline trimming cut 2 bases from V and 5 bases from J; bases unmatched to any gene: 4. CDR3 length: 15 residues. The CDR3 bases are TGTGCCAGCAGCTTATCGACAGGGGGAGATCAGCCCCAGCATTTT. This encodes CASSLSTGGDQPQHF.

CDR3 nucleotides: TGTGCCAGCAGCTCGTCCGGGGTCCCAGATACGCAGTATTTT. This encodes CASSSSGVPDTQYF. The chain couples TRBV7-3 to TRBJ2-3; weak D call: TRBD2 (5 bases). The CDR3 runs to 14 residues. CDR1 is SGHTA and CDR2 is FQGTGA in the germline V gene. V lost 4 bases and J 4 bases, leaving 12 bases between the germline ends.

This rearrangement joins TRBV5-1 to TRBJ1-4; 8 positions match TRBD1. The V segment lost 4 bases and the J segment 5 bases; nucleotides outside the gene matches: 4. This CDR3 is 14 amino acids long. CDR1 is SGHRS, CDR2 YFSETQ, per germline. CDR3 nucleotides: TGCGCCAGCAGCCGTGGACAGGGCAATGAAAAACTGTTTTTT. Amino acid sequence: CASSRGQGNEKLFF.

This clone was seen a single time. The genes are TRBV27 and TRBJ1-2; D ambiguous. The CDR3 is 13 amino acids. Trimming removed 6 bases from V and 7 bases from J, with 15 bases in between. Germline V gives CDR1 MNHEY, CDR2 SMNVEV (reference sequence). In DNA form, the CDR3 reads TGTGCCAGCAGGGCAGGCGGGTCTGTTGGCTACACCTTC. Its protein product is CASRAGGSVGYTF.

The V and J genes are TRBV11-2 and TRBJ2-7, with 7 bases fitting TRBD2. Germline V gene lookup returns CDR1 SGHAT and CDR2 FQNNGV. This CDR3 is 13 amino acids long. V shed 5 bases, J shed 3 bases, and the junction held 4 bases outside the gene matches. The CDR3 loop is CASSQSGGYEQYF. CDR3 coding DNA: TGTGCCAGCAGCCAATCGGGGGGCTACGAGCAGTACTTC.

The CDR3 DNA reads TGTGCCAGCAGCCGAAGCCCACAGGGACGGTTCTTC. Its protein is CASSRSPQGRFF. J is TRBJ2-1 and V is TRBV14; D is perhaps TRBD1 (6 bases). Deletions cut 4 bases from V and 15 bases from J, with 16 bases between. CDR1 and CDR2 (germline): SGHDN, FVKESK. This CDR3 spans 12 amino acids.

This clone was detected once. This chain joins TRBV9 and TRBJ2-5; 8 nucleotides agree with TRBD2. The CDR3 length is 15 residues. Losses at the gene ends were 4 bases for V and 4 bases for J; bases not matched to a gene: 9. Germline lookup yields CDR1 SGDLS and CDR2 YYNGEE. This CDR3 is CASSKAPGGGETQYF. Here the CDR3 DNA reads TGTGCCAGCAGCAAGGCACCCGGGGGGGGAGAGACCCAGTACTTC.

J is TRBJ2-5 and V is TRBV12-5; the match to TRBD2 covers 7 bases. The CDR3 contains 13 residues. With V trimmed by 7 bases and J by 7 bases, 9 bases remained unmatched. Germline V gives CDR1 LGHNT, CDR2 FRNRAP. The CDR3 protein is CASAGGAVGTQYF. The CDR3 bases are TGTGCTAGTGCGGGGGGTGCGGTGGGGACCCAGTACTTC.

The chain couples TRBV5-1 to TRBJ2-5, with D possibly TRBD2 on 6 matching bases. From germline, CDR1 is SGHRS and CDR2 YFSETQ. With 6 bases removed from V and 3 bases from J, the gap between germline ends came to 18 bases. This CDR3 has 15 residues. CDR3 bases: TGCGCCAGCAAACTCCTGGGGGGAGCTAAAGAGACCCAGTACTTC. Translation: CASKLLGGAKETQYF.

The chain recombines TRBV19 with TRBJ1-4; D not resolved. The germline V gene encodes CDR1 LNHDA and CDR2 SQIVND (reference sequence). V lost 0 bases to trimming and J lost 1 base, with 9 bases between them. The CDR3 covers 16 residues. In DNA form, the CDR3 reads TGTGCCAGTAGTATAGACGGTCGAGGAACTAATGAAAAACTGTTTTTT. It is translated as CASSIDGRGTNEKLFF.

This clone was recorded at least ten times. The V gene is TRBV11-3, the J gene TRBJ2-3, with unresolved D. V was shortened by 1 base and J by 0 bases, with 5 bases between the two germline ends. The CDR3 totals 14 residues. Germline CDR1 reads SGHNT; CDR2 reads YENEEA. The chain's CDR3 is CASSLGASTDTQYF. CDR3 coding DNA: TGTGCCAGCAGCTTAGGGGCGAGCACAGATACGCAGTATTTT.

This rearrangement joins TRBV13 to TRBJ2-3, with 8 bases identical to TRBD1. CDR1 and CDR2 (germline): PRHDT, FYEKMQ (reference sequence). Trimming cost V 4 bases and J 2 bases; bases outside gene matches: 11. The CDR3 is 17 residues long. The CDR3 is CASSSRRTGRTTDTQYF. The CDR3 DNA reads as TGTGCCAGCAGCTCAAGGAGGACAGGGAGGACCACAGATACGCAGTATTTT.

CDR3 region: CASSAGPQNTGELFF. The CDR3 coding sequence is TGCGCCAGCAGCGCGGGACCCCAGAACACCGGGGAGCTGTTTTTT. The chain combines TRBV5-1 with TRBJ2-2; a possible D gene is TRBD2 (6 bases). The CDR3 has 15 amino acids. Germline-derived CDR1 and CDR2 are SGHRS and YFSETQ. With 4 bases removed from V and 1 base from J, the gap between germline ends came to 11 bases.

This clone was found once. The rearrangement uses TRBV12-3 or TRBV12-4 and TRBJ2-3; no clear D. V lost 5 bases and J lost 2, with 5 bases in between. The CDR3 sequence is 12 residues long. CDR3 loop: CASSPNTDTQYF. Here the CDR3 DNA reads TGTGCCAGCAGTCCTAACACAGATACGCAGTATTTT.

The V gene is TRBV7-6, the J gene TRBJ1-3; D not certain. CDR1 is SGHVS, CDR2 FNYEAQ, per germline. The V end was cut by 1 base, the J end by 4 bases, with 14 bases between. CDR3 length equals 16 residues. The CDR3 DNA reads TGTGCCAGCAGCTTAGAAGCAGTAGTAGCAGGAAACACCATATATTTT. Amino acid sequence: CASSLEAVVAGNTIYF.

The V gene is TRBV9, the J gene TRBJ2-4, with D perhaps TRBD1 (6 bases). In germline, CDR1 is SGDLS, CDR2 YYNGEE. The V end lost 3 bases, the J end lost 3 bases, and 16 bases lay between the germline ends. CDR3 size: 16 residues. In DNA form, the CDR3 reads TGTGCCAGCAGCGCGACAGGCCTACGAGGCAAAAACATTCAGTACTTC. It specifies CASSATGLRGKNIQYF.

This chain connects TRBV18 to TRBJ1-3; D is undetermined. The CDR3 covers 15 residues. The V end lost 1 base, the J end lost 0 bases, and 7 bases lay between the germline ends. Germline V gene lookup returns CDR1 KGHSH and CDR2 LQKENI. CDR3 nucleotides: TGTGCCAGCTCACCACTTCGGAGCTCTGGAAACACCATATATTTT. Its translation is CASSPLRSSGNTIYF.

The chain couples TRBV20-1 to TRBJ1-2; D ambiguous. V dropped 3 bases and J dropped 5 bases, with 16 bases sitting between them. Per germline, CDR1 DFQATT and CDR2 SNEGSKA (reference sequence). This CDR3 is built from 14 residues. CDR3 coding DNA: TGCAGTGCTAGTAGTCAGGTGGTCCTATATGGCTACACCTTC. Encoded protein: CSASSQVVLYGYTF.

The chain recombines TRBV7-3 with TRBJ2-1, with unresolved D. Germline V CDR1 and CDR2: SGHTA, FQGTGA. V dropped 0 bases and J dropped 4 bases, with 10 bases sitting between them. The CDR3 length is 15 residues. The CDR3 DNA reads TGTGCCAGCAGCTTAACGGAAGCGAAATACAATGAGCAGTTCTTC. It codes for CASSLTEAKYNEQFF.

This clone appeared a few times. V and J are TRBV19 and TRBJ2-2; D possibly corresponds to TRBD2 (7 bases). CDR3 length: 15 residues. The germline V gene has CDR1 LNHDA and CDR2 SQIVND (reference sequence). The germline V and J ends were trimmed by 5 bases and 3 bases, with 13 bases remaining between them. CDR3 in DNA: TGTGCCAGTAGTTCACAGGGAGGGGACACCGGGGAGCTGTTTTTT. Translating it yields CASSSQGGDTGELFF.

CDR3 amino acids: CASSPRPSFRVSTDTQYF. DNA of the CDR3: TGTGCCAGCAGCCCCCGCCCTAGCTTTCGTGTCAGCACAGATACGCAGTATTTT. The genes are TRBV4-2 and TRBJ2-3; D is possibly TRBD2 (5 bases). In germline, CDR1 is LGHNA, CDR2 YNFKEQ. Trimming stripped 4 bases from V and 0 bases from J, with 20 bases between. The CDR3 runs 18 residues.

This clone turned up a few times. The chain uses TRBV15 and TRBJ2-2; the match to TRBD1 covers 11 bases. This CDR3 comprises 18 residues. The germline V gene encodes CDR1 LNHNV and CDR2 YYDKDF (reference sequence). After removal of 5 bases from V and 4 bases from J, the junction contained 12 bases not matched to a gene. CDR3: CATSPGLGQGEFTGELFF. The CDR3 DNA reads TGTGCCACCAGCCCCGGGTTGGGACAGGGGGAGTTCACCGGGGAGCTGTTTTTT.

The chain combines TRBV4-3 with TRBJ2-2; D perhaps matches TRBD2 (5 bases). The ends were cut back, 1 base at V and 4 bases at J, with 7 bases in the middle. CDR3 size: 14 residues. Germline V gene sequence: CDR1 LGHNA, CDR2 YSLEER. The CDR3 spells CASSQGLTTGELFF. CDR3 nucleotides: TGCGCCAGCAGCCAAGGACTAACCACCGGGGAGCTGTTTTTT.

In its sample, this clone was seen once. This rearrangement joins TRBV6-6 to TRBJ2-1, with D uncertain. CDR1 is MNHNY and CDR2 is SVGAGI in the germline V gene (reference sequence). The V end lost 2 bases, the J end lost 4 bases, and 9 bases lay between the germline ends. This CDR3 comprises 14 residues. CDR3 coding DNA: TGTGCCAGCAGTTACGAGGCCCGATACAATGAGCAGTTCTTC. Translated: CASSYEARYNEQFF.

The V gene is TRBV5-1, the J gene TRBJ2-2, with 8 bases lining up with TRBD1. With 4 bases clipped from V and 6 bases from J, the junction kept 14 bases outside the gene matches. CDR1 is SGHRS and CDR2 is YFSETQ in the germline V gene. CDR3 length equals 17 residues. DNA of the CDR3: TGCGCCAGCAGCCCCTTTCCTGGCAGGGGGCTCTCCGGGGAGCTGTTTTTT. This translates into CASSPFPGRGLSGELFF.